Below are 30 T cell receptor beta chains sequenced from a single sample in a study of blood T cell repertoires in COVID-19. Sequencing used immunoSEQ multiplex PCR; TCRdb keeps in-frame clones, though not all of them. Of approximately 300,000 clones detected, around 86% appear once; the ten largest clones hold about 4%. The sample consisted of PBMCs or T cells enriched from blood (not recorded which). These receptors originate from a man aged 30-40 years who had recovered from COVID-19.

The rearrangement joins TRBV6-5 to TRBJ2-7, with TRBD1 identical over 9 bases. The trim removed 5 bases at V and 7 bases at J, leaving 12 bases unmatched. Germline V gives CDR1 MNHEY, CDR2 SVGAGI. The length of the CDR3 is 15 residues. CDR3 sequence: CASSTTGTGKKEQYF. CDR3 DNA sequence: TGTGCCAGCAGTACGACCGGGACAGGGAAGAAGGAGCAGTACTTC.

The chain has TRBV27 and TRBJ2-1; 14 nucleotides align to TRBD2. Germline V gene data show CDR1 as MNHEY and CDR2 as SMNVEV (reference sequence). CDR3 length equals 15 residues. With 8 bases clipped from V and 7 bases from J, the junction kept 7 bases outside the gene matches. The CDR3 loop is CASSPGLAGVNEQFF. CDR3 in DNA: TGTGCCAGCTCCCCGGGACTAGCGGGAGTTAATGAGCAGTTCTTC.

On this clone: The same CDR3 arises from other DNA sequences in this sample as well. The genes are TRBV24-1 and TRBJ2-3; TRBD2 aligns across 13 bases. Germline lookup yields CDR1 KGHDR and CDR2 SFDVKD. Trimming removed 4 bases from V and 3 bases from J; junction bases left unmatched: 6. The CDR3 runs 17 residues. DNA of the CDR3: TGTGCCACCAGTGAGCGAACTAGCGGGAGGGCAACAGATACGCAGTATTTT. Amino acid sequence: CATSERTSGRATDTQYF.

The chain links TRBV7-6 to TRBJ1-1, with D hard to call. The CDR3 extends over 14 amino acids. CDR1 SGHVS and CDR2 FNYEAQ come from the germline V gene. V lost 3 bases to trimming and J lost 0 bases, with 8 bases between them. Here the CDR3 DNA reads TGTGCCAGCAGCTTGGGCAGAGTGAACACTGAAGCTTTCTTT. The encoded protein is CASSLGRVNTEAFF. The entire variable domain, with the rest obtained from reference TRBV7-6 and TRBJ1-1, is as follows: GAGVSQSPRYKVTKRGQDVALRCDPISGHVSLYWYRQALGQGPEFLTYFNYEAQQDKSGLPNDRFSAERPEGSISTLTIQRTEQRDSAMYRCASSLGRVNTEAFFGQGTRLTVV.

The chain has TRBV5-1 and TRBJ1-2; tentatively, D is TRBD1 (6 bases). Deletions cut 0 bases from V and 7 bases from J, with 10 bases between. The V gene's germline CDR1 is SGHRS and CDR2 YFSETQ. This CDR3 is 13 amino acids long. DNA for the CDR3: TGCGCCAGCAGCTTGGAAACAGGGTCTGGCTACACCTTC. This translates into CASSLETGSGYTF.

The chain is built from TRBV11-2 and TRBJ2-7; weak D call: TRBD2 (7 bases). V shed 5 bases and J shed 2 bases, with 10 bases lying between them. The CDR3 length is 13 residues. Germline V gene lookup returns CDR1 SGHAT and CDR2 FQNNGV. The CDR3 DNA is TGTGCCAGCAGCACGGGGGGCACCTACGAGCAGTACTTC. This gives the protein CASSTGGTYEQYF.

This chain uses TRBV5-4 with TRBJ1-1; D ambiguous. This CDR3 has 12 residues. Germline V gives CDR1 SGHNT, CDR2 YYREEE (reference sequence). The V end lost 0 bases, the J end lost 8 bases, and 8 bases lay between the germline ends. DNA for the CDR3: TGTGCCAGCAGCTTGGGCGGTCCCGAAGCTTTCTTT. Translating it yields CASSLGGPEAFF.

The chain recombines TRBV9 with TRBJ1-4; D gene uncertain. The CDR3 extends over 17 amino acids. The germline V gene has CDR1 SGDLS and CDR2 YYNGEE. With 0 bases removed from V and 2 bases from J, the gap between germline ends came to 14 bases. CDR3 in amino acids: CASSVGRRPPTNEKLFF. CDR3 nucleotides: TGTGCCAGCAGCGTAGGGCGCAGGCCCCCTACTAATGAAAAACTGTTTTTT.

The chain links TRBV6-5 to TRBJ2-1, with 9 bases aligning to TRBD1. The V gene's germline CDR1 is MNHEY and CDR2 SVGAGI. The CDR3 totals 15 residues. J lost 10 bases, V lost 6 bases, and 13 bases had no gene match. CDR3 loop: CASSFLRDRDGEQFF. Written as DNA, the CDR3 is TGTGCCAGCAGCTTTCTCCGGGACAGGGACGGGGAGCAGTTCTTC.

The V and J genes are TRBV28 and TRBJ2-1, with D tentatively TRBD1 (6 bases). The CDR3 is 19 amino acids. V gave up 6 bases and J gave up 4 bases, with 28 bases separating them. Germline V gene lookup returns CDR1 MDHEN and CDR2 SYDVKM. The CDR3 sequence: CASRPPQGRPQTGYNEQFF. CDR3 coding DNA: TGTGCCAGCAGGCCGCCACAGGGCAGGCCTCAAACGGGGTACAATGAGCAGTTCTTC.

This clone has just a few counts. The V and J genes are TRBV7-8 and TRBJ1-2; D may be TRBD1 (6 bases). CDR1 is SGHVS, CDR2 FQNEAQ, per germline. This CDR3 spans 15 amino acids. The V end lost 2 bases, the J end lost 6 bases, and 16 bases lay between the germline ends. The CDR3 region is CASSLFTGGDDGYTF. The CDR3, as DNA: TGTGCCAGCAGCTTATTCACGGGGGGCGATGATGGCTACACCTTC.

V is TRBV18 and J is TRBJ2-7; TRBD1 aligns across 8 bases. CDR1 is KGHSH, CDR2 LQKENI, per germline. The junction had 7 bases not matched to a gene; V was cut back by 6 bases and J by 3 bases. The CDR3 has 14 amino acids. The CDR3 nucleotides read TGTGCCAGCTCCGAGTTAACAGGGGGCTACGAGCAGTACTTC. It is translated as CASSELTGGYEQYF.

Turning to this clone: One junction end does not reproduce the germline sequence, and a read error may be involved. The V and J genes are TRBV7-2 and TRBJ1-2, with a tentative D call TRBD1 (5 bases). The germline V gene has CDR1 SGHTA and CDR2 FQGNSA. This CDR3 is built from 13 residues. CDR3: CASSLVIQGSSSF. DNA for the CDR3: TGTGCCAGCAGCTTAGTGATTCAGGGATCCTCTAGCTTC.

The chain carries TRBV5-5 and TRBJ1-3; 12 bases align to TRBD1. Germline lookup yields CDR1 SGHKS and CDR2 YYEKEE (reference sequence). The V gene end was trimmed by 5 bases and the J gene end by 4 bases; junction bases not matched to a gene: 4. The CDR3 sequence is 15 residues long. Here the CDR3 DNA reads TGTGCCAGCAGAACCGGGACAGGGGGCGGAAACACCATATATTTT. As protein: CASRTGTGGGNTIYF.

V usage is TRBV30 and J usage is TRBJ2-7; TRBD1 matches 10 bases. The CDR3 length is 12 residues. The germline V gene has CDR1 GTSNPN and CDR2 SVGIG (reference sequence). V lost 5 bases and J lost 2; bases outside the gene matches: 0. Here the CDR3 reads CAWGQGAYEQYF. CDR3 bases: TGTGCCTGGGGACAGGGGGCCTACGAGCAGTACTTC.

The chain is built from TRBV28 and TRBJ1-1; 10 bases are shared with TRBD1. V shed 7 bases, J shed 6 bases, and the junction held 8 bases outside the gene matches. The CDR3 sequence is 14 residues long. Germline assignment: CDR1 MDHEN and CDR2 SYDVKM. The CDR3 is CASTQGDRGSEAFF. The CDR3 DNA sequence: TGTGCCAGCACCCAGGGGGACAGGGGATCTGAAGCTTTCTTT.

The gene calls are TRBV6-5 and TRBJ1-5; D may be TRBD1 (6 bases). V was trimmed by 5 bases and J by 0 bases, leaving 11 bases between them. From germline, CDR1 is MNHEY and CDR2 SVGAGI. This CDR3 has 15 residues. CDR3 sequence reads: CASSTDSYSNQPQHF. The CDR3 DNA reads TGTGCCAGCAGTACGGACAGTTATAGCAATCAGCCCCAGCATTTT.

The chain has TRBV28 and TRBJ2-2, with 10 bases lining up with TRBD1. Germline trimming cut 2 bases from V and 7 bases from J; bases unmatched to any gene: 10. Germline V CDR1 and CDR2: MDHEN, SYDVKM. The CDR3 extends over 17 amino acids. The CDR3, as DNA: TGTGCCAGCAGTTTAATGACTGGGACAGGGGTTGGCGGGGAGCTGTTTTTT. This encodes CASSLMTGTGVGGELFF.

CDR3 in DNA: TGTGCCAGCAACCCGGGACAGGGCCGGCCCCAGCATTTT. Protein sequence: CASNPGQGRPQHF. The chain is built from TRBV12-3 or TRBV12-4 and TRBJ1-5; 9 bases agree with TRBD1. The CDR3 length is 13 residues. The V gene end was trimmed by 7 bases and the J gene end by 9 bases; junction bases not matched to a gene: 7.

This clone was counted only a few times. The chain employs TRBV3-1 (or the pseudogene TRBV3-2) and TRBJ2-3, with TRBD2 matching 12 bases. The V and J ends lost 1 base and 9 bases, in that order; junction bases with no gene match: 8. CDR3 length: 16 amino acids. The germline gives CDR1 LGHDT, CDR2 YNNKEL (reference sequence). Here the CDR3 reads CASSQGRLAGVRTQYF. Here the CDR3 DNA reads TGTGCCAGCAGCCAAGGAAGACTAGCGGGGGTCAGGACGCAGTATTTT.

The J gene is TRBJ2-1, the V gene TRBV5-1, with no clear D. V lost 1 base and J 4 bases, leaving 9 bases between the germline ends. The CDR3 sequence is 14 residues long. Germline V CDR1 and CDR2: SGHRS, YFSETQ. For the CDR3, the DNA is TGCGCCAGCAGCTTGCAGTATTCATACAATGAGCAGTTCTTC. Translation gives CASSLQYSYNEQFF.

The chain employs TRBV11-1 and TRBJ2-6; the D gene is possibly TRBD1 (5 bases). The CDR3 has 16 amino acids. The germline V gene encodes CDR1 SGHAT and CDR2 FQDESV (reference sequence). Trimming pared 3 bases from V and 2 bases from J, leaving 11 bases between. The CDR3 nucleotides are TGTGCCAGCAGCTTGGCCAGGGCTGCTGGGGCCAACGTCCTGACTTTC. Translation: CASSLARAAGANVLTF.

The J gene is TRBJ1-6, the V gene TRBV4-1, with D unresolved. Trimming left V 2 bases short and J 4 bases short, with 12 bases between. Germline loops: CDR1 MGHRA, CDR2 YSYEKL. This CDR3 is 16 amino acids long. In DNA form, the CDR3 reads TGCGCCAGCAGCCAAACCGGCGGGCAGTATAATTCACCCCTCCACTTT. Translation: CASSQTGGQYNSPLHF.

This clone was seen a single time. The chain uses TRBV5-1 and TRBJ2-1; D possibly corresponds to TRBD2 (5 bases). The V gene lost 0 bases and the J gene lost 7 bases, with 11 bases spanning the gap. The CDR3 extends over 14 amino acids. Looked up from germline, CDR1 is SGHRS and CDR2 is YFSETQ. The CDR3 is CASSLAFGGNEQFF. DNA for the CDR3: TGCGCCAGCAGCTTGGCCTTCGGCGGGAATGAGCAGTTCTTC. Supplemented by reference TRBV5-1 and TRBJ2-1, the full variable domain reads KAGVTQTPRYLIKTRGQQVTLSCSPISGHRSVSWYQQTPGQGLQFLFEYFSETQRNKGNFPGRFSGRQFSNSRSEMNVSTLELGDSALYLCASSLAFGGNEQFFGPGTRLTVL.

Here the CDR3 DNA reads TGTGCCAGCAGCCCACAACTCCGAGGGCTAAACACTGAAGCTTTCTTT. As protein: CASSPQLRGLNTEAFF. The rearrangement uses TRBV7-8 and TRBJ1-1; no clear D. The germline V gene encodes CDR1 SGHVS and CDR2 FQNEAQ. This CDR3 is built from 16 residues. V was pared by 5 bases and J by 2 bases, with 18 bases between.

The V gene is TRBV28, the J gene TRBJ2-5; tentative D call: TRBD2 (5 bases). Trimming shortened V by 3 bases and J by 5 bases, and 16 bases separated the two germline ends. CDR1 and CDR2 (germline): MDHEN, SYDVKM. CDR3 length equals 15 residues. CDR3 sequence (DNA): TGTGCCAGCAGTTTTGGCGGGTCCGCATCGGAGACCCAGTACTTC. It translates to CASSFGGSASETQYF.

The J gene is TRBJ2-3, the V gene TRBV28; 9 bases map to TRBD1. With 2 bases clipped from V and 6 bases from J, the junction kept 3 bases outside the gene matches. Per the germline V gene, CDR1 is MDHEN and CDR2 is SYDVKM. This CDR3 has 14 residues. This CDR3 is CASSLDRGGDTQYF. CDR3 bases: TGTGCCAGCAGTTTAGACAGGGGGGGGGATACGCAGTATTTT.

The V call is TRBV14, the J call TRBJ1-2; weak D call: TRBD1 (6 bases). The CDR3 has 16 amino acids. The V end was cut by 3 bases, the J end by 4 bases, with 18 bases between. Germline CDR1 is SGHDN and CDR2 is FVKESK. The CDR3 DNA reads as TGTGCCAGCAGCCATGGAGGCGGAAGAGGGGGCTATGGCTACACCTTC. Its translation: CASSHGGGRGGYGYTF. Drawing the rest from reference TRBV14 and TRBJ1-2, the complete variable domain is EAGVTQFPSHSVIEKGQTVTLRCDPISGHDNLYWYRRVMGKEIKFLLHFVKESKQDESGMPNNRFLAERTGGTYSTLKVQPAELEDSGVYFCASSHGGGRGGYGYTFGSGTRLTVV.

Concerning this clone itself: It may be a read error: a sequence one base away is much more abundant. The chain joins TRBV12-3 or TRBV12-4 to TRBJ1-5, with unresolved D. The V end was cut by 3 bases, the J end by 4 bases, with 4 bases between. The CDR3 is 12 residues long. CDR3 nucleotides: TGTGCCAGCAGTTTGTATAATCAGCCCCAGCATTTT. It specifies CASSLYNQPQHF.

The chain carries TRBV4-1 and TRBJ2-3; no definite D call. The CDR3 length is 13 residues. Trimming stripped 4 bases from V and 4 bases from J, with 9 bases between. CDR1 is MGHRA and CDR2 is YSYEKL in the germline V gene. DNA for the CDR3: TGCGCCAGCAGCCTGCGAACGGCAGATACGCAGTATTTT. Translated, it gives CASSLRTADTQYF.